This T cell receptor beta chain originates from a study of cytotoxic CD8 clonotypes in ibrutinib-treated CLL. The table came from immunoSEQ multiplex PCR; TCRdb's copy has only in-frame clones and leaves some out. Here the sample spans 300,000 to 350,000 clones, about 77% being singletons. Trimming cost V 0 bases and J 1 base, with 7 bases left between them. This CDR3 has 14 amino acids. Per the germline V gene, CDR1 is SGDLS and CDR2 is YYNGEE. The chain links TRBV9 to TRBJ1-2; D uncertain. The sample here was PBMCs, taken before ibrutinib treatment. This receptor was obtained from a human donor with chronic lymphocytic leukemia. CDR3 nucleotides: TGTGCCAGCAGCGTAGACCGAGATAACTATGGCTACACCTTC. Its protein product is CASSVDRDNYGYTF.